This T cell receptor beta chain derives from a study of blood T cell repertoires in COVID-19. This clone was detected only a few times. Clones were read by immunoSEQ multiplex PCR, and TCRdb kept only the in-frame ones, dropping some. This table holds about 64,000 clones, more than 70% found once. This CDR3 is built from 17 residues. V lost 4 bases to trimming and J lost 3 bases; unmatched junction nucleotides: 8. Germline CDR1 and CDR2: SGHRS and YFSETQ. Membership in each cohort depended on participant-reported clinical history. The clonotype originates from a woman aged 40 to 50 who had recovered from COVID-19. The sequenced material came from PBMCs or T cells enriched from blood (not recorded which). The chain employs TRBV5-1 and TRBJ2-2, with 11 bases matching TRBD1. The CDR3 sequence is CASSPGAGQGDTGELFF. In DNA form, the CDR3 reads TGCGCCAGCAGCCCTGGGGCGGGACAGGGGGACACCGGGGAGCTGTTTTTT.